This TCR beta chain was found in a study of shared clonotypes between healthy human individuals. Germline loops: CDR1 SGHTA, CDR2 FQGNSA. This CDR3 has 15 residues. Between the trimmed V and J ends, which lost 2 bases and 0 bases, there was a span of 8 bases. Study findings and constraints: What naive subsets generally showed was a larger estimated richness than memory subsets showed.

Note on this clone: What it binds is unknown.

Healthy and HIV-negative, the adult donors had no recent acute infections or vaccinations. The repertoire was sequenced with immunoSEQ multiplex PCR; TCRdb's copy has only in-frame clones and lacks some. The sample carries under 2.5 million clones, less than 95% recorded once. Sequencing was performed on naive CD4+ T cells from PBMCs. The subset: CD45RA+ positively selected. The chain carries TRBV7-2 and TRBJ2-1; D ambiguous. The receptor comes from a man younger than 35 in good health. Some clones in this sample may be carry-over from other donors' samples. CDR3: CASSLRASSYNEQFF. The CDR3 nucleotides are TGTGCCAGCAGCTTACGAGCGAGCTCCTACAATGAGCAGTTCTTC.